Listed here is a single T cell receptor beta chain. Its antigen is currently unknown. Between about 2014 and 2018, patients underwent resection in Japan or China. Each case's diagnosis was confirmed by two pathologists on H&E. These data are taken from a study of immune evolution from preneoplasia to lung adenocarcinoma. General study results and limits: Normal lung had highest clonality; later lesions appeared denser, more diverse.

Between the trimmed V and J ends, which lost 2 bases and 0 bases, there was a span of 14 bases. Per germline, CDR1 LNHNV and CDR2 YYDKDF (reference sequence). The CDR3 is 18 residues long. Using immunoSEQ multiplex PCR, the repertoire was profiled, and TCRdb retains in-frame clones only, with some absent. The sample shows thousands of clones, 65% to 80% of them seen only once. The sequenced material came from FFPE adjacent normal lung tissue. V and J are TRBV15 and TRBJ1-6, with D possibly matching TRBD1 (5 bases). The source is a donor aged 70 or over with lung adenocarcinoma. CDR3 residues: CATSRLDSLSSYNSPLHF. CDR3 bases: TGTGCCACCAGCAGACTCGACAGTCTAAGCTCCTATAATTCACCCCTCCACTTT.